The T cell receptor beta chain under discussion was sequenced for a study of T cells in localized non-small cell lung cancer. Study conclusions and caveats: Uninvolved nearby lung showed the greatest T cell clonality, exceeding that found in tumor. Adjacent lung had a median roughly 53 of the 100 largest tumor clones. Overall survival was longer when the density of T cells in the blood was higher.

A remark on this clone: What it binds is not known.

Generated by immunoSEQ multiplex PCR, the TCRdb table keeps only in-frame clones and is missing some. The data show about 25,000 clones, 75% to 90% seen once. The CDR3 contains 18 residues. J lost 0 bases, V lost 5 bases, and 7 bases had no gene match. Germline CDR1 SGHDT, CDR2 YYEEEE. The receptor was isolated from a female donor over 55 with stage I lung adenocarcinoma. This chain links TRBV5-6 with TRBJ1-6; 11 positions agree with TRBD1. Sample: peripheral blood, taken before any cancer treatment. The CDR3 sequence is CASRSRDRGSSYNSPLHF. For the CDR3, the DNA is TGTGCCAGCAGGTCGAGGGACAGGGGGAGCTCCTATAATTCACCCCTCCACTTT.